The T cell receptor (beta chain) under discussion was sequenced for a study of siplizumab effects on memory and regulatory T cells. There are 17 residues in the CDR3. J was trimmed by 6 bases and V by 2 bases; bases with no gene match: 12. The V gene's germline CDR1 is MGHRA and CDR2 YSYEKL. Here immunoSEQ multiplex PCR was the method, and the copy in TCRdb shows in-frame clones only, minus some. This table has more than 95,000 clones, 85% to 95% appearing once. What was sequenced was Tregs sorted from blood. The TCR was taken from a human donor in good health. The chain joins TRBV4-1 to TRBJ1-2; TRBD1 agrees at 10 bases. The CDR3 DNA reads as TGCGCCAGCAGCCAAACGGGACAGGGGCTTTTGGGTGATGGCTACACCTTC. Translation: CASSQTGQGLLGDGYTF.